The sample holds a few counts of the clone carrying this T cell receptor (beta chain). Using unique molecular identifiers, the investigators prepared the TCRbeta library. TCRdb redid the calling of the PCR reads with MiXCR, one entry per CDR3 protein. The sample gives 900,000 or so distinct CDR3 sequences, approximately 15% of which show up once; approximately 5% is in the top ten. The CDR3 consists of 14 residues. Germline lookup yields CDR1 SGDLS and CDR2 YYNGEE. The V end lost 2 bases, the J end lost 9 bases, and 14 bases lay between the germline ends. The data derive from a study of T-cell reconstitution after alpha-beta-depleted transplantation in children.

Source: PBMCs, mostly from graft donor cells, taken 360 days after TCRalphabeta/CD19-depleted stem cell transplant. This chain uses TRBV9 with TRBJ1-4, with D perhaps TRBD1 (5 bases). This clonotype was obtained from a male patient aged 10 to 17 who had a stem cell transplant for acute lymphoblastic leukemia, so the T cells may come from the graft donor. The CDR3 here is CASSVEGTPQKLFF. In DNA form, the CDR3 reads TGTGCCAGCAGCGTTGAGGGGACCCCCCAAAAACTGTTTTTT.